This T cell receptor (beta chain) originates from a study of response to subunit inactivated influenza vaccine. This clonotype was counted a few times. J was trimmed by 2 bases and V by 3 bases; bases with no gene match: 2. The CDR3 has 14 residues. TCRdb redid the calling of the RT-PCR reads with MiXCR, one entry per CDR3 protein. Of 650,000 to 800,000 distinct CDR3 sequences listed, approximately 15% are singletons. The sequencing here drew on PBMCs from blood, taken less than 15 days before vaccination. The sequence came from a man in his forties or fifties who received an inactivated influenza vaccine. This chain connects TRBV12-3 or TRBV12-4 to TRBJ2-5; TRBD2 agrees at 8 bases. CDR3 nucleotide sequence: TGTGCCAGCAGTTTCCGGGAGGGGCAAGAGACCCAGTACTTC. Protein product: CASSFREGQETQYF.